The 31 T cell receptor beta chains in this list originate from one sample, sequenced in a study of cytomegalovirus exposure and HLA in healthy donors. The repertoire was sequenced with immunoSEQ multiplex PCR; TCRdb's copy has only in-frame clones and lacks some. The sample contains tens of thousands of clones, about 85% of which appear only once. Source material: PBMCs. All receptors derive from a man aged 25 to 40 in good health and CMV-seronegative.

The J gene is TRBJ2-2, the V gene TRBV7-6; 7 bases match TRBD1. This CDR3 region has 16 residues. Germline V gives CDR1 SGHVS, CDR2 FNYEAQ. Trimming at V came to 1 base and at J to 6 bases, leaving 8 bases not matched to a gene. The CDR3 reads CASSLGQGGTSGELFF. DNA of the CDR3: TGTGCCAGCAGCTTAGGACAGGGTGGGACATCCGGGGAGCTGTTTTTT. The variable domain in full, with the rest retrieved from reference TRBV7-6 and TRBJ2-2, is GAGVSQSPRYKVTKRGQDVALRCDPISGHVSLYWYRQALGQGPEFLTYFNYEAQQDKSGLPNDRFSAERPEGSISTLTIQRTEQRDSAMYRCASSLGQGGTSGELFFGEGSRLTVL.

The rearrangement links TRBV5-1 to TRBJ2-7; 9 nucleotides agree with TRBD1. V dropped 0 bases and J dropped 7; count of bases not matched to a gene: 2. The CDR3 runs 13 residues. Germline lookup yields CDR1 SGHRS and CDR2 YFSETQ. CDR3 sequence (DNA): TGCGCCAGCAGCTTGGGACAGGGGGGGGAGCAGTACTTC. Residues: CASSLGQGGEQYF.

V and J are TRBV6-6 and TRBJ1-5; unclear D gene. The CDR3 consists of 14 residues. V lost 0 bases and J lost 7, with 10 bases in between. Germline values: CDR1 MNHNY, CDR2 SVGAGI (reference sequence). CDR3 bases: TGTGCCAGCAGTTACTCCGAGGGCAGGCAGCCCCAGCATTTT. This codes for CASSYSEGRQPQHF.

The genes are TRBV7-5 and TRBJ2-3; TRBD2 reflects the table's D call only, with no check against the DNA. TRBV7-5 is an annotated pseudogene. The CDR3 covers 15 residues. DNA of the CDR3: TGTGTCAGAAGCTTAGGGTGGTGGCGGGGCTATACGCAGTATTTT. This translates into CVRSLGWWRGYTQYF.

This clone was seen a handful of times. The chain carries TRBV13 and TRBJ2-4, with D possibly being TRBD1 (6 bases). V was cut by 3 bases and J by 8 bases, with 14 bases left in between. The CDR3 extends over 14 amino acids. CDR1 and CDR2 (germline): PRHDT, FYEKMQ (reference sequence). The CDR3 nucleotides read TGTGCCAGCAGCTTCCGGGACATGAGGGACATTCAGTACTTC. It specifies CASSFRDMRDIQYF. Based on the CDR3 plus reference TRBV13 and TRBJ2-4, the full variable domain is AAGVIQSPRHLIKEKRETATLKCYPIPRHDTVYWYQQGPGQDPQFLISFYEKMQSDKGSIPDRFSAQQFSDYHSELNMSSLELGDSALYFCASSFRDMRDIQYFGAGTRLSVL.

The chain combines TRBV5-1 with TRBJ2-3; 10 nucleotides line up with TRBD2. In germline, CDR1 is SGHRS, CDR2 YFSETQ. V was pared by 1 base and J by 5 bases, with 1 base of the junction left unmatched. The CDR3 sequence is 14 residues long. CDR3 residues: CASSLSSGRDTQYF. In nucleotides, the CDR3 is TGCGCCAGCAGCTTGTCTAGCGGGAGAGATACGCAGTATTTT.

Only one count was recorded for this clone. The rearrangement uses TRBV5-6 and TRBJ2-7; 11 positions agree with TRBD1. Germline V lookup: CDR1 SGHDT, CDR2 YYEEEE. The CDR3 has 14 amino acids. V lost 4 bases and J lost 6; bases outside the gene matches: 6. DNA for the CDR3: TGTGCCAGCAGCAGGGACAGGGGGGAGGGCGAGCAGTACTTC. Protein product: CASSRDRGEGEQYF.

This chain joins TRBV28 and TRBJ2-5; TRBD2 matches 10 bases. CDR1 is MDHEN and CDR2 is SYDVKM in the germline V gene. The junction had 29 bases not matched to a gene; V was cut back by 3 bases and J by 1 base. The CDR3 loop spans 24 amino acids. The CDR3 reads CASSFLISPPQTSGETPFQETQYF. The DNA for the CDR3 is TGTGCCAGCAGTTTCCTTATTTCCCCACCTCAAACTAGCGGGGAGACTCCGTTCCAAGAGACCCAGTACTTC.

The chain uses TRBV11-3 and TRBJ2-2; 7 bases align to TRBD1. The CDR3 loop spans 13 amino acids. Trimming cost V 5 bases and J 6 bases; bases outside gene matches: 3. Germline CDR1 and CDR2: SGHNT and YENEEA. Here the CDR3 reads CASSRRGPGELFF. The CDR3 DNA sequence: TGTGCCAGCAGCCGTAGGGGGCCCGGGGAGCTGTTTTTT.

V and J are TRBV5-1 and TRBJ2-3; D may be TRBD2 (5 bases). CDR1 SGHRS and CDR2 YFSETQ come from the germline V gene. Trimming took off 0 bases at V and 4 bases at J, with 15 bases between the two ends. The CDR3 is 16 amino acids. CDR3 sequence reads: CASSLEAGGVSDTQYF. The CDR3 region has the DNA TGCGCCAGCAGCTTGGAGGCGGGTGGAGTCTCAGATACGCAGTATTTT.

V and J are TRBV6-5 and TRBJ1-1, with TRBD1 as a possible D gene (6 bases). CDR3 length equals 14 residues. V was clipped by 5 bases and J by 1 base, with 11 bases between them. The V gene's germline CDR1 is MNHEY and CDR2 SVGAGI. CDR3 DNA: TGTGCCAGCAGTACCCGGACAGAGAACACTGAAGCTTTCTTT. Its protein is CASSTRTENTEAFF.

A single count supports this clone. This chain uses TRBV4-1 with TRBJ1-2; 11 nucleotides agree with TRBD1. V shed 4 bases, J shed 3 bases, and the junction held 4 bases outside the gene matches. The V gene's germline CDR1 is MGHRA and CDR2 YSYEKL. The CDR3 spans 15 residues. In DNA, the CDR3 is TGCGCCAGCAGCCCCGGACAGGGGGCTTACTATGGCTACACCTTC. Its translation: CASSPGQGAYYGYTF.

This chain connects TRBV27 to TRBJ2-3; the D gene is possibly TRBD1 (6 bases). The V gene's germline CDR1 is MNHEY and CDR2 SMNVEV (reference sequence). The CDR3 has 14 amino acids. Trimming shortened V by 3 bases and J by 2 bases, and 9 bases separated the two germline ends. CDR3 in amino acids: CASSFWGHTDTQYF. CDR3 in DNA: TGTGCCAGCAGTTTTTGGGGACACACAGATACGCAGTATTTT.

In DNA form, the CDR3 reads TGTGCCAGCAGTTGGACAGCCCTCGGGCAGACCCAGTACTTC. This encodes CASSWTALGQTQYF. V usage is TRBV6-5 and J usage is TRBJ2-5; perhaps TRBD1 as D (6 bases). Trimming took off 4 bases at V and 6 bases at J, with 15 bases between the two ends. CDR1 is MNHEY, CDR2 SVGAGI, per germline. The CDR3 has 14 residues.

For the CDR3, the DNA is TGTGCCAGCAGTAAGGTGACGGGAGGCGAGCAGTTCTTC. Its protein is CASSKVTGGEQFF. The chain employs TRBV2 and TRBJ2-1; 7 bases fit TRBD2. The CDR3 is made up of 13 amino acids. Losses at the gene ends were 5 bases for V and 10 bases for J; bases not matched to a gene: 8. Germline V gene data show CDR1 as SNHLY and CDR2 as FYNNEI.

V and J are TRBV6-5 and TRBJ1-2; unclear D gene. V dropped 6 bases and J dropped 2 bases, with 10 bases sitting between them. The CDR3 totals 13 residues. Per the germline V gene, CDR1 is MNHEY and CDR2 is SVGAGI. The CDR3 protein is CASRFGENYGYTF. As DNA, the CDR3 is TGTGCCAGCAGGTTTGGGGAGAACTATGGCTACACCTTC.

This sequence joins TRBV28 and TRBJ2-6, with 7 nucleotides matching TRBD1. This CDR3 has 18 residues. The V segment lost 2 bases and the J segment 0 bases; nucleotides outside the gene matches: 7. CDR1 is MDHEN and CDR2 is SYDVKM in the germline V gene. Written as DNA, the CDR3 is TGTGCCAGCAGTTTAAGAGGCAGGGGGAGCTCTGGGGCCAACGTCCTGACTTTC. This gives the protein CASSLRGRGSSGANVLTF.

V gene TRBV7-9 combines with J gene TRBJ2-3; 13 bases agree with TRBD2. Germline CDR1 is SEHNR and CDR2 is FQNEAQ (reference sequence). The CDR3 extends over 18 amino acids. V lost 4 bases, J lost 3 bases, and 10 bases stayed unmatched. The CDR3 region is CASSSWTSGGFGTDTQYF. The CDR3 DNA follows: TGTGCCAGCAGCTCCTGGACTAGCGGGGGTTTTGGTACAGATACGCAGTATTTT.

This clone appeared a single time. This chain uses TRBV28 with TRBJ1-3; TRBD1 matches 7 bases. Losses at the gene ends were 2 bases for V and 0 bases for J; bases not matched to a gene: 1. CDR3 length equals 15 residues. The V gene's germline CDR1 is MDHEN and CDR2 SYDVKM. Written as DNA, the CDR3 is TGTGCCAGCAGTTTAGGGACAGCCTCTGGAAACACCATATATTTT. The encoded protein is CASSLGTASGNTIYF.

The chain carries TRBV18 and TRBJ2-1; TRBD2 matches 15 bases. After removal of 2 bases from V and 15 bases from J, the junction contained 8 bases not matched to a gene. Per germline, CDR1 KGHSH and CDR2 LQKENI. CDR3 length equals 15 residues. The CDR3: CASSPEGLAGGIRFF. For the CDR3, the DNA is TGTGCCAGCTCACCAGAGGGACTAGCGGGAGGTATAAGGTTCTTC.

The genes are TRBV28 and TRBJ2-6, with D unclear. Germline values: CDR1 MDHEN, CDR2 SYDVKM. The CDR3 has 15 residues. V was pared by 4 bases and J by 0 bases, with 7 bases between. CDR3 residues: CASSSPYSGANVLTF. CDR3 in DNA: TGTGCCAGCAGTTCTCCTTACTCTGGGGCCAACGTCCTGACTTTC.

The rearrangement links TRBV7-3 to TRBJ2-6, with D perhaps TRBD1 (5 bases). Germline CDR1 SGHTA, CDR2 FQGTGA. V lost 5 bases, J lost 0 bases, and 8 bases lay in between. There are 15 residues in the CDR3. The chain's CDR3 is CASSTGISGANVLTF. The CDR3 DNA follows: TGTGCCAGCAGCACAGGTATCTCTGGGGCCAACGTCCTGACTTTC.

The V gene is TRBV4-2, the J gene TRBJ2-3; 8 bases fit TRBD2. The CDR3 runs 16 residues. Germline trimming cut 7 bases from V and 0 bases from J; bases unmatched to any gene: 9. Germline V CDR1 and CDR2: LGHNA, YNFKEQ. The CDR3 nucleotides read TGTGCCAGCAACAAAGGCGGGGGGAGGAGCACAGATACGCAGTATTTT. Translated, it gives CASNKGGGRSTDTQYF.

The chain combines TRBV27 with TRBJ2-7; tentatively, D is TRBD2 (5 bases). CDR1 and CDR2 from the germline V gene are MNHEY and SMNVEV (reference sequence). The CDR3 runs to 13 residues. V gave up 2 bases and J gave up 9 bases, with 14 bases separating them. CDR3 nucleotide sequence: TGTGCCAGCAGTTTAAGCGGCGCTACGAGGCAGTACGTC. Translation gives CASSLSGATRQYV.

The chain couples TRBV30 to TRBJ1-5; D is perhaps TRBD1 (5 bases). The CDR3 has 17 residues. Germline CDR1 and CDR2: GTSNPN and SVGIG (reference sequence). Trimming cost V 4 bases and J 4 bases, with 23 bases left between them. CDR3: CAWNLGGGGGLNQPQHF. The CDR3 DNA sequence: TGTGCCTGGAATCTGGGTGGGGGGGGAGGGCTTAATCAGCCCCAGCATTTT.

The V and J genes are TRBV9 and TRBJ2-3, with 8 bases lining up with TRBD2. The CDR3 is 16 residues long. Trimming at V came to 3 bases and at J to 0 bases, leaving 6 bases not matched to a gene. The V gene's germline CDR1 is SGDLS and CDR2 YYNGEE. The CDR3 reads CASSEFSGISTDTQYF. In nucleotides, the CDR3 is TGTGCCAGCAGCGAATTTAGCGGGATTAGCACAGATACGCAGTATTTT.

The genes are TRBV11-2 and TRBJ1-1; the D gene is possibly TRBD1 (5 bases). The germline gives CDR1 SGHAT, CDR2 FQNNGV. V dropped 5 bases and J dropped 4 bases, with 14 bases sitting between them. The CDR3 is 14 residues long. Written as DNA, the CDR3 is TGTGCCAGCAGCCCCCGGGGGGGAGGCACTGAAGCTTTCTTT. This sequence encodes CASSPRGGGTEAFF.

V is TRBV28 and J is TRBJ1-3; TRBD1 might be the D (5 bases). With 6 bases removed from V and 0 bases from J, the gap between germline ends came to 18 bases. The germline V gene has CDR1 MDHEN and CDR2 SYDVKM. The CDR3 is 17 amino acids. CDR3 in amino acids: CASSLITRQSSGNTIYF. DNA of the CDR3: TGTGCCAGCAGCCTTATAACCCGACAGAGCTCTGGAAACACCATATATTTT.

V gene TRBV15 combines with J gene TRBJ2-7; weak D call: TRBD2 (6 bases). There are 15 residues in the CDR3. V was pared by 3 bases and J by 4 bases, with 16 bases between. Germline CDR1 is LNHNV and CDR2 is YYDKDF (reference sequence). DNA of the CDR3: TGTGCCACCAGCAGGGGAGGAGAAGCTGAGTACGAGCAGTACTTC. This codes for CATSRGGEAEYEQYF.

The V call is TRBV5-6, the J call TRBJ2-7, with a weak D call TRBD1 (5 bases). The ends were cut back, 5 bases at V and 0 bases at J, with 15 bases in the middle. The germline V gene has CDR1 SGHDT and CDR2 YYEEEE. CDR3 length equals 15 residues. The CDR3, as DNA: TGTGCCAGCAGTTATTTCTCGACAGACTCCTACGAGCAGTACTTC. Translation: CASSYFSTDSYEQYF.

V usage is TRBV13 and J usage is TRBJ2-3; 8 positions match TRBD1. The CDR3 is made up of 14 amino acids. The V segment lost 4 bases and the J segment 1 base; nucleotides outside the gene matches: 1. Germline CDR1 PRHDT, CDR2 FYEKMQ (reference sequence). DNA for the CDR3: TGTGCCAGCAGCTCGACAGGGGGCACAGATACGCAGTATTTT. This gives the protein CASSSTGGTDTQYF. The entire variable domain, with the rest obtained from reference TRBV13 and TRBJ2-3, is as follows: AAGVIQSPRHLIKEKRETATLKCYPIPRHDTVYWYQQGPGQDPQFLISFYEKMQSDKGSIPDRFSAQQFSDYHSELNMSSLELGDSALYFCASSSTGGTDTQYFGPGTRLTVL.